This is a list of T cell receptor beta chains from one sample in a study of HIV-infected patients and healthy controls. In TCRdb, the 5' RACE reads were re-called with MiXCR into one record per CDR3 protein. The sample records 18,000 or so distinct CDR3 sequences, about 9% being singletons. The source material was blood, sampled during antiretroviral therapy. The source is an adult with HIV infection. Each CDR3 is given with its conserved first and last residue. A D gene is named only where the DNA matches it firmly. Clone size is stated in some rows and not others, as once, few, many or a class when expanded.

abundance	j_gene	d_gene	v_gene	CDR3aa	CDR3nt
NA	TRBJ2-7	TRBD1	TRBV5-1	CASSPRDRSYEQYF	TGCGCCAGCAGCCCCCGGGACAGATCCTACGAGCAGTACTTC
many	TRBJ1-1	TRBD1	TRBV24-1	CATSAGQVDKAFF	TGTGCCACCAGTGCCGGACAGGTCGATAAGGCTTTCTTT
many	TRBJ1-2	NA	TRBV7-9	CASRPGSDYGYTF	TGTGCCAGCAGACCCGGGAGCGACTATGGCTACACCTTC
many	TRBJ1-2	NA	TRBV7-6	CASSSLPGQQANYGYTF	TGTGCCAGCAGCTCCTTACCCGGACAGCAAGCTAACTATGGCTACACCTTC
many	TRBJ1-1	NA	TRBV7-9	CASSSYKDGDTEAFF	TGTGCCAGCAGCTCTTATAAGGACGGGGACACTGAAGCTTTCTTT
many	TRBJ1-3	TRBD1	TRBV15	CATSTRQGGFGNTIYF	TGTGCCACCAGCACCCGACAGGGGGGATTTGGAAACACCATATATTTT
many	TRBJ2-5	TRBD2	TRBV7-2	CASILSGGALETQYF	TGTGCCAGCATCCTTAGCGGGGGGGCCCTAGAGACCCAGTACTTC
many	TRBJ2-3	TRBD2	TRBV7-2	CASSRLAGGNTDTQYF	TGTGCCAGCAGTCGACTAGCGGGGGGTAACACAGATACGCAGTATTTT
few	TRBJ1-5	NA	TRBV30	CAWSATSNSQPQHF	TGTGCCTGGAGTGCAACGAGTAACAGTCAGCCCCAGCATTTT
many	TRBJ2-2	TRBD1	TRBV5-1	CASSFVRDRGAGELFF	TGCGCCAGCAGCTTTGTTCGGGACAGGGGAGCCGGGGAGCTGTTTTTT
many	TRBJ1-6	NA	TRBV20-1	CSARGAGNSPLHF	TGCAGTGCTAGGGGGGCTGGAAACTCACCCCTCCACTTT
NA	TRBJ2-3	TRBD2	TRBV4-1	CASSQDTSVDTQYF	TGCGCCAGCAGCCAAGATACTAGCGTGGATACGCAGTATTTT
many	TRBJ2-4	TRBD1	TRBV28	CASSSGGRKNIQYF	TGTGCCAGCAGTTCAGGGGGACGAAAAAACATTCAGTACTTC
many	TRBJ1-2	NA	TRBV28	CASSLGRDAGRSYGYTF	TGTGCCAGCAGCCTGGGCCGAGACGCCGGGCGGAGCTATGGCTACACCTTC
many	TRBJ2-1	NA	TRBV12-3/TRBV12-4	CASSLVENNEQFF	TGTGCCAGCAGTTTAGTAGAGAACAATGAGCAGTTCTTC
many	TRBJ1-1	NA	TRBV2	CASRPAQLMNTEAFF	TGTGCCAGCAGGCCGGCACAGCTTATGAACACTGAAGCTTTCTTT
many	TRBJ2-7	TRBD2	TRBV9	CASSATSVPSYEQYF	TGTGCCAGCAGCGCAACTAGCGTACCCTCCTACGAGCAGTACTTC
many	TRBJ1-4	NA	TRBV14	CASSAQQGPNEKLFF	TGTGCCAGCAGCGCCCAACAGGGCCCTAATGAAAAACTGTTTTTT
many	TRBJ2-1	NA	TRBV30	CAWSVTSNEQFF	TGTGCCTGGAGTGTCACTAGCAATGAGCAGTTCTTC
many	TRBJ1-1	NA	TRBV5-1	CASGDVKGGMNTEAFF	TGCGCCAGCGGGGATGTCAAGGGGGGAATGAACACTGAAGCTTTCTTT
NA	TRBJ2-7	NA	TRBV6-5	CASSYGGYYEQYF	TGTGCCAGCAGTTACGGGGGGTACTACGAGCAGTACTTC
many	TRBJ1-1	NA	TRBV5-5	CASSLGAVAEAFF	TGTGCCAGCAGCTTGGGGGCCGTGGCTGAAGCTTTCTTT
many	TRBJ2-3	NA	TRBV5-4	CASSLVQLPTDTQYF	TGTGCCAGCAGCTTGGTTCAGCTTCCCACAGATACGCAGTATTTT
once	TRBJ2-1	NA	TRBV28	CASSLGTLGANEQFF	TGTGCCAGCAGTTTAGGGACGTTAGGCGCCAATGAGCAGTTCTTC
many	TRBJ2-1	TRBD2	TRBV27	CASSLGGNVNEQFF	TGTGCCAGCAGTTTGGGGGGGAATGTCAATGAGCAGTTCTTC
many	TRBJ2-5	NA	TRBV6-2/TRBV6-3	CASIKDSFQETQYF	TGTGCCAGCATCAAAGACAGCTTCCAAGAGACCCAGTACTTC
many	TRBJ2-1	TRBD2	TRBV9	CASTPSGGRGYNEQFF	TGTGCCAGCACTCCTAGCGGGGGAAGGGGATACAATGAGCAGTTCTTC
many	TRBJ2-5	TRBD1	TRBV20-1	CSAVDSSGTGVGETQYF	TGCAGTGCCGTCGACAGCTCGGGGACAGGGGTGGGAGAGACCCAGTACTTC
many	TRBJ2-1	NA	TRBV19	CASSFQGGYNEQFF	TGTGCCAGTAGTTTCCAAGGGGGCTACAATGAGCAGTTCTTC
medium-sized	TRBJ2-6	NA	TRBV29-1	CSVSRESGANVLTF	TGCAGCGTTTCCAGGGAATCTGGGGCCAACGTCCTGACTTTC
NA	TRBJ2-2	NA	TRBV5-4	CASSLWGNTGELFF	TGTGCCAGCAGCTTATGGGGGAACACCGGGGAGCTGTTTTTT
few	TRBJ2-7	NA	TRBV6-6	CASSYGQYYEQYF	TGTGCCAGCAGTTACGGGCAGTACTACGAGCAGTACTTC
NA	TRBJ2-7	NA	TRBV12-3/TRBV12-4	CASSLQDSYEQYF	TGTGCCAGCAGTTTACAGGATTCCTACGAGCAGTACTTC
NA	TRBJ2-7	TRBD2	TRBV7-6	CASSPSGPSSYEQYF	TGTGCCAGCAGCCCTAGCGGGCCGTCCTCCTACGAGCAGTACTTC
many	TRBJ2-1	NA	TRBV7-9	CASSLSEPLTNEQFF	TGTGCCAGCAGCTTATCCGAACCCTTAACCAATGAGCAGTTCTTC
many	TRBJ1-5	NA	TRBV19	CASSIDDSNQPQHF	TGTGCCAGTAGTATAGACGATAGCAATCAGCCCCAGCATTTT
few	TRBJ1-3	TRBD1	TRBV6-6	CASRGQAGNTIYF	TGTGCCAGCAGGGGACAGGCTGGAAACACCATATATTTT
many	TRBJ2-3	NA	TRBV10-3	CAISDYTDTQYF	TGTGCCATCAGTGACTACACAGATACGCAGTATTTT